The following is a TCR beta chain sequence with its context. Its antigen remains unknown. The record originates from a study of T cell responses to AZD1222 COVID-19 vaccine. Study-level results: Most donors were white British, females outnumbered males, and clonal diversity was possibly underestimated. Regions left unmutated in variants are reportedly the target of nearly half of spike-specific TCRs. Spike was spanned by vaccine-associated CD4 TCRs, which were dominant at 160-218 and 743-854.

The CDR3 is 17 residues long. Germline trimming cut 0 bases from V and 3 bases from J; bases unmatched to any gene: 6. Germline CDR1 SGHTA, CDR2 FQGTGA. Method: immunoSEQ multiplex PCR; TCRdb's copy keeps in-frame clones and lacks some. The repertoire holds under 95,000 clones, with 70% to 90% as singletons. V usage is TRBV7-3 and J usage is TRBJ2-3; 10 nucleotides line up with TRBD2. The starting material was peripheral blood, obtained on day 0 of AZD1222 vaccination. The origin of this receptor is an adult in good health. CDR3 amino acids: CASSLTAAGGQTDTQYF. CDR3 DNA: TGTGCCAGCAGCTTAACGGCAGCGGGAGGGCAAACAGATACGCAGTATTTT.